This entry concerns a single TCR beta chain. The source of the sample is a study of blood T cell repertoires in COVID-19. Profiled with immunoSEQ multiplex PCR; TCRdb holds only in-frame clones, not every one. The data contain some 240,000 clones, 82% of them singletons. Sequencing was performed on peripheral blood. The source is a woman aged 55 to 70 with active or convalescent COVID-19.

The CDR3 DNA sequence: TGTGCCAGCAGCTTAAGGGGGCAGCCTCTCAACGAGCAGTACTTC. Translated, it gives CASSLRGQPLNEQYF. The chain carries TRBV7-3 and TRBJ2-7; D may be TRBD1 (6 bases). Germline CDR1 is SGHTA and CDR2 is FQGTGA. With 1 base removed from V and 5 bases from J, the gap between germline ends came to 15 bases. The CDR3 sequence is 15 residues long. Drawing the rest from reference TRBV7-3 and TRBJ2-7, the complete variable domain is GAGVSQTPSNKVTEKGKYVELRCDPISGHTALYWYRQSLGQGPEFLIYFQGTGAADDSGLPNDRFFAVRPEGSVSTLKIQRTERGDSAVYLCASSLRGQPLNEQYFGPGTRLTVT.